This TCR beta chain was documented in a study of shared clonotypes between healthy human individuals. Background on the study: CD4 naive cells filled three plates per donor, CD4 memory three, CD8 naive two and CD8 memory one.

The CDR3 is 14 amino acids. The germline CDR1 and CDR2 sequences are LNHDA and SQIVND (reference sequence). CD45RO-negative CD8 cells positively selected for CCR7 made up the naive population, which excluded terminally differentiated effector memory CD45RA+ cells. Donors, without exception, were Caucasian adults residing in Nashville, Tennessee. At the deep level, the assay was run. Each cell subset's genomic DNA was divided evenly among several immunoSEQ plates. Sequenced by immunoSEQ multiplex PCR; TCRdb stores in-frame clones only, minus some. The repertoire holds hundreds of thousands of clones, with approximately 95% as singletons.

This chain links TRBV19 with TRBJ2-5; D uncertain. The J call may be incorrect, as the DNA end agrees better with TRBJ2-7. The sequence was obtained from a young woman in good health. The specimen was naive CD8+ T cells sorted from blood. CDR3 coding DNA: TGTGCCAGTAGTCCCGCCAGACTCGGGTACGAGCAGTACTTC. This gives the protein CASSPARLGYEQYF.